A single count supports the clone carrying this TCR beta chain. The data stem from a study of T cell responses to AZD1222 COVID-19 vaccine. Trimming removed 5 bases from V and 6 bases from J, with 11 bases in between. The CDR3 has 13 amino acids. Looked up from germline, CDR1 is SGHRS and CDR2 is YFSETQ. The table came from immunoSEQ multiplex PCR; TCRdb's copy has only in-frame clones and leaves some out. The profile covers 200,000 or so clones, with over 85% appearing a single time and roughly 1% taken by the ten largest. Sample: peripheral blood, taken 28 days after the second AZD1222 dose. The clonotype originates from an adult who received the AZD1222 COVID-19 vaccine. The chain is built from TRBV5-1 and TRBJ2-2, with D uncertain. CDR3 protein: CASRLVSAGELFF. In DNA, the CDR3 is TGCGCCAGCAGACTTGTGAGCGCCGGGGAGCTGTTTTTT. Combining the CDR3 with reference TRBV5-1 and TRBJ2-2 gives the whole variable domain KAGVTQTPRYLIKTRGQQVTLSCSPISGHRSVSWYQQTPGQGLQFLFEYFSETQRNKGNFPGRFSGRQFSNSRSEMNVSTLELGDSALYLCASRLVSAGELFFGEGSRLTVL.